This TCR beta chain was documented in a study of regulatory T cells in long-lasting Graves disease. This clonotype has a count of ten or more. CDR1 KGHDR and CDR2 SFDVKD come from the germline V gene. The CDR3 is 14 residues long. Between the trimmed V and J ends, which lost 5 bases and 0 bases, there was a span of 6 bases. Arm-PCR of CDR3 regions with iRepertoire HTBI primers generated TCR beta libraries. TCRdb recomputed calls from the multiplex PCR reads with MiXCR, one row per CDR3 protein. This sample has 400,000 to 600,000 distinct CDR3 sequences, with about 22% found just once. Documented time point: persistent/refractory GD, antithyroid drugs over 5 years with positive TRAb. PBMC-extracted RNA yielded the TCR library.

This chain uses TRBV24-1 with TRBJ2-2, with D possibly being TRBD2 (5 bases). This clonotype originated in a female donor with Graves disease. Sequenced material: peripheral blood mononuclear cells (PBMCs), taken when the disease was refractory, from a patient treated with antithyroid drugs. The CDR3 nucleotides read TGTGCCACCAGTGCCGGGACGAACACCGGGGAGCTGTTTTTT. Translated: CATSAGTNTGELFF.